The rows below give T cell receptor beta chains drawn from one sample of a study of beta chain features in type 1 diabetes. Repertoires were generated with immunoSEQ multiplex PCR, while TCRdb's copy carries only in-frame clones and drops some. The data hold about 650,000 clones, with approximately 13% observed a single time. The specimen sequenced was naive CD4+ T cells from blood. Source of these receptors: a man aged 30-40 years with type 1 diabetes. Both conserved end residues are trimmed from each CDR3.

V gene: TRBV18; CDR3 protein: ASSRDSLAKNIQY
V gene: TRBV5-1; CDR3 protein: ASSVGQVNYGYT
V gene: TRBV6-5; CDR3 protein: ASSQPGGTGELF
V gene: TRBV28; CDR3 protein: ASSSPDRSSPLH
V gene: TRBV6-5; CDR3 protein: ASSYRGGNSPLH
V gene: TRBV7-3; CDR3 protein: ASSPPGLAGEQF
V gene: TRBV7-2; CDR3 protein: ASSIQTDGNTIY
V gene: TRBV6-5; CDR3 protein: ASSYSDAKPYEQY
V gene: TRBV19; CDR3 protein: ASVPRPGTGADTQY
V gene: TRBV6-6; CDR3 protein: ASSSPIRRADTQY
V gene: TRBV10-3; CDR3 protein: AISEYRTGYEQY
V gene: TRBV18; CDR3 protein: ASSPPMGWHEQY
V gene: TRBV28; CDR3 protein: ASSGQGARQPQH
V gene: TRBV9; CDR3 protein: ASSVEAGGLYGELF
V gene: TRBV4-1; CDR3 protein: ASSSPIVGNEQF
V gene: TRBV27; CDR3 protein: ATKYRGFNGELF
V gene: TRBV28; CDR3 protein: ASSPLAQGVGNQPQH
V gene: TRBV30; CDR3 protein: AWSEGTAYNQPQH
V gene: TRBV29-1; CDR3 protein: SGIRGAGHTEAF
V gene: TRBV4-3; CDR3 protein: ASSQDRGGGELQY
V gene: TRBV19; CDR3 protein: ASSIASQGDTEAF
V gene: TRBV4-3; CDR3 protein: ASSPGQGYTDTQY
V gene: TRBV13; CDR3 protein: ASSSIRDRPYGYT
V gene: TRBV4-3; CDR3 protein: ASSQDASGGLYEQY
V gene: TRBV29-1; CDR3 protein: SVGQAYNEQF
V gene: TRBV2; CDR3 protein: ASSGMGADTGELF
V gene: TRBV11-3; CDR3 protein: ASSLDRVSF
V gene: TRBV15; CDR3 protein: ATSRLDRTALNIQY
V gene: TRBV7-2; CDR3 protein: ASSSRQARGTEAF
V gene: TRBV2; CDR3 protein: ASSASGPPSRELF
V gene: TRBV7-2; CDR3 protein: ASSSGEWGETQY
V gene: TRBV29-1; CDR3 protein: SVSGARTDTQY
V gene: TRBV7-3; CDR3 protein: ASSSGLAGGQETQY
V gene: TRBV18; CDR3 protein: ASSPRTAANTEAF
V gene: TRBV28; CDR3 protein: ASTSDSSTYEQY
V gene: TRBV25-1; CDR3 protein: ASSGRTGGPIDSPLH
V gene: TRBV2; CDR3 protein: ASSRDRGSNQPQH